These 20 T cell receptor beta chains were sequenced from one sample in a study of T cell repertoires in cytomegalovirus infection. These receptors have no known antigen. TCRdb called the reads again in MiXCR, with one record for every CDR3 protein. The sample lists about 830,000 distinct CDR3 sequences; about 31% were seen once. This material consisted of cultured CD8+ T cells from PBMCs, taken from culture after CMV antigen stimulation. These receptors came from a human donor in good health (CMV status not recorded). Some clones in this sample may be carry-over from other donors' samples.

The chain recombines TRBV7-6 with TRBJ2-2, with 8 bases lining up with TRBD1. Per germline, CDR1 SGHVS and CDR2 FNYEAQ. J gave up 0 bases and V 0 bases, and 9 bases lay outside the gene matches. CDR3 size: 19 residues. CDR3 loop: CASSLAWFGQGPNTGELFF. CDR3 bases: TGTGCCAGCAGCTTAGCGTGGTTTGGACAGGGACCGAACACCGGGGAGCTGTTTTTT.

The chain carries TRBV12-5 and TRBJ2-5; no clear D gene. This CDR3 has 12 amino acids. The V end lost 4 bases, the J end lost 6 bases, and 9 bases lay between the germline ends. Germline loops: CDR1 LGHNT, CDR2 FRNRAP. The CDR3 DNA reads TGTGCTAGTGGTTCGGGTGGGAAGACCCAGTACTTC. Its protein product is CASGSGGKTQYF. Full variable domain (missing parts from reference TRBV12-5 and TRBJ2-5): DARVTQTPRHKVTEMGQEVTMRCQPILGHNTVFWYRQTMMQGLELLAYFRNRAPLDDSGMPKDRFSAEMPDATLATLKIQPSEPRDSAVYFCASGSGGKTQYFGPGTRLLVL.

In this sample, this clonotype turned up a few times. J is TRBJ1-2 and V is TRBV27; the D is unclear. The CDR3 length is 12 residues. V lost 5 bases and J 0 bases, leaving 4 bases between the germline ends. The V gene's germline CDR1 is MNHEY and CDR2 SMNVEV (reference sequence). The CDR3 DNA follows: TGTGCCAGCAGTACCGCTAACTATGGCTACACCTTC. It yields the protein CASSTANYGYTF.

The CDR3 nucleotides read TGTGCCATCAAAACCCTTTATGGCTACACCTTC. Protein sequence: CAIKTLYGYTF. The chain combines TRBV10-3 with TRBJ1-2; no definite D call. V was pared by 7 bases and J by 5 bases, with 8 bases between. CDR3 size: 11 residues. Germline values: CDR1 ENHRY, CDR2 SYGVKD.

To note about this clonotype: One end of the junction does not line up with germline, which may come from a read error. The chain is built from TRBV4-1 and TRBJ2-1; unclear D gene. The CDR3 sequence is 14 residues long. The V gene's germline CDR1 is MGHRA and CDR2 YSYEKL. CDR3 amino acids: CASRQEMDVDEQFF. In DNA, the CDR3 is TGCGCCAGCAGACAAGAAATGGACGTTGATGAGCAGTTCTTC.

About this clonotype: A much bigger clone sits one base away, suggesting this may be a read error. The chain couples TRBV7-6 to TRBJ1-2; D gene uncertain. Germline CDR1 and CDR2: SGHVS and FNYEAQ. The CDR3 has 13 amino acids. V gave up 6 bases and J gave up 2 bases, with 10 bases separating them. CDR3 in DNA: TGTGCCAGCAGATCCGGAGTCAACTATGGCTACACCTTC. Its protein is CASRSGVNYGYTF.

This clonotype was found many times. The chain links TRBV7-6 to TRBJ1-3; D remains unclear. Between the trimmed V and J ends, which lost 5 bases and 2 bases, there was a span of 22 bases. Germline CDR1 SGHVS, CDR2 FNYEAQ. The length of the CDR3 is 18 residues. The CDR3 coding sequence is TGTGCCAGCAGCCCCTATTACCCGGGCCTCCAGGCTGGAAACACCATATATTTT. It codes for CASSPYYPGLQAGNTIYF.

The chain is built from TRBV6-1 and TRBJ1-5, with 8 positions matching TRBD1. The CDR3 runs to 19 residues. Trimming removed 5 bases from V and 4 bases from J; junction bases left unmatched: 19. Germline CDR1 and CDR2: MNHNS and SASEGT. The CDR3 here is CASSPPGQVSLWFNQPQHF. In nucleotides, the CDR3 is TGTGCCAGCAGTCCACCGGGACAGGTGTCCCTTTGGTTTAATCAGCCCCAGCATTTT.

Points on this clonotype: One end of the junction varies from germline; a read error may be responsible. The chain carries TRBV7-7 and TRBJ2-2; D is undetermined. Germline assignment: CDR1 SSHAT and CDR2 FNYEAQ (reference sequence). This CDR3 spans 13 amino acids. CDR3 sequence: CASSLSVAGELFF. Here the CDR3 DNA reads TGTGCTAGCAGCTTAAGCGTGGCCGGGGAGCTGTTTTTT.

The chain joins TRBV13 to TRBJ2-7; 11 positions agree with TRBD2. In germline, CDR1 is PRHDT, CDR2 FYEKMQ (reference sequence). The CDR3 extends over 15 amino acids. Trimming removed 9 bases from V and 6 bases from J; junction bases left unmatched: 13. CDR3 in amino acids: CASSSTSGVVGEQYF. Written as DNA, the CDR3 is TGTGCCAGTTCCTCGACTAGCGGGGTAGTCGGCGAGCAGTACTTC.

This clonotype was counted between two and nine times. The V gene is TRBV27, the J gene TRBJ2-3; the match to TRBD1 covers 9 bases. This CDR3 region has 16 residues. Germline assignment: CDR1 MNHEY and CDR2 SMNVEV (reference sequence). The V and J ends lost 3 bases and 3 bases, in that order; junction bases with no gene match: 7. The CDR3 DNA sequence: TGTGCCAGCAGTTTCGTACAGGGGGCAAGGACAGATACGCAGTATTTT. Its protein is CASSFVQGARTDTQYF.

V gene TRBV20-1 combines with J gene TRBJ2-2; TRBD2 matches at 8 bases. Germline V gene lookup returns CDR1 DFQATT and CDR2 SNEGSKA (reference sequence). With 6 bases clipped from V and 9 bases from J, the junction kept 12 bases outside the gene matches. The CDR3 covers 14 residues. CDR3 sequence: CSARPGGGARELFF. CDR3 nucleotide sequence: TGCAGTGCCCGCCCGGGGGGGGGAGCCCGGGAGCTGTTTTTT.

The rearrangement uses TRBV12-3 or TRBV12-4 and TRBJ1-1, with D unresolved. Trimming left V 1 base short and J 4 bases short, with 7 bases between. This CDR3 contains 13 residues. As DNA, the CDR3 is TGTGCCAGCAGTTTAGGGGCCCCCACTGAAGCTTTCTTT. Its protein is CASSLGAPTEAFF.

This clonotype is medium-sized (0.01 to 0.1%). This rearrangement joins TRBV12-3 or TRBV12-4 to TRBJ1-3; D remains ambiguous. The CDR3 totals 14 residues. V lost 6 bases and J lost 0, with 9 bases in between. The chain's CDR3 is CASSLTVSGNTIYF. In DNA form, the CDR3 reads TGTGCCAGCAGCCTGACTGTCTCTGGAAACACCATATATTTT.

The chain joins TRBV5-6 to TRBJ2-1; 9 bases line up with TRBD2. Germline lookup yields CDR1 SGHDT and CDR2 YYEEEE. V lost 0 bases, J lost 3 bases, and 4 bases stayed unmatched. The CDR3 consists of 16 residues. CDR3 amino acids: CASSLVPSGVYNEQFF. The DNA for the CDR3 is TGTGCCAGCAGCTTGGTTCCTAGCGGGGTCTACAATGAGCAGTTCTTC.

This chain joins TRBV5-6 and TRBJ2-7, with 8 bases identical to TRBD1. This CDR3 is built from 15 residues. Germline V gene sequence: CDR1 SGHDT, CDR2 YYEEEE. The CDR3 protein is CASSFEQGASYKQYV. In DNA, the CDR3 is TGTGCCAGCAGCTTTGAGCAGGGGGCTTCCTACAAGCAGTACGTC.

In this sample, this clonotype turned up a few times. The chain is built from TRBV4-1 and TRBJ2-7; a possible D gene is TRBD2 (5 bases). The V and J ends lost 0 bases and 3 bases respectively, with 12 bases between them. The CDR3 loop spans 15 amino acids. Looked up from germline, CDR1 is MGHRA and CDR2 is YSYEKL. The CDR3 DNA follows: TGCGCCAGCAGCCAAGACCACGGCGGGTTCTACGAGCAGTACGTC. Translated, it gives CASSQDHGGFYEQYV.

This clonotype was detected a few times. The V and J genes are TRBV12-3 or TRBV12-4 and TRBJ2-3, with 7 bases matching TRBD1. Trimming at V came to 3 bases and at J to 1 base, leaving 7 bases not matched to a gene. The CDR3 length is 16 residues. CDR3 protein: CASSFGYRGRTDTQYF. CDR3 coding DNA: TGTGCCAGCAGTTTCGGGTACAGGGGTCGCACAGATACGCAGTATTTT.

In its sample, this clonotype was seen a few times. The rearrangement uses TRBV6-2 or TRBV6-3 and TRBJ2-5, with D possibly being TRBD1 (6 bases). The V gene lost 6 bases and the J gene lost 5 bases, with 16 bases spanning the gap. From germline, CDR1 is MNHEY and CDR2 SVGEGT. The CDR3 has 14 amino acids. CDR3: CASSAYRVIETQYF. CDR3 bases: TGTGCCAGCAGCGCATACAGGGTAATCGAGACCCAGTACTTC.

The chain joins TRBV6-6 to TRBJ1-6; D gene ambiguous. Germline CDR1 reads MNHNY; CDR2 reads SVGAGI (reference sequence). V lost 0 bases and J lost 8, with 8 bases in between. CDR3 length: 14 amino acids. This CDR3 is CASSYSGSYSPLHF. For the CDR3, the DNA is TGTGCCAGCAGTTACTCAGGGTCCTATTCACCCCTCCACTTT.